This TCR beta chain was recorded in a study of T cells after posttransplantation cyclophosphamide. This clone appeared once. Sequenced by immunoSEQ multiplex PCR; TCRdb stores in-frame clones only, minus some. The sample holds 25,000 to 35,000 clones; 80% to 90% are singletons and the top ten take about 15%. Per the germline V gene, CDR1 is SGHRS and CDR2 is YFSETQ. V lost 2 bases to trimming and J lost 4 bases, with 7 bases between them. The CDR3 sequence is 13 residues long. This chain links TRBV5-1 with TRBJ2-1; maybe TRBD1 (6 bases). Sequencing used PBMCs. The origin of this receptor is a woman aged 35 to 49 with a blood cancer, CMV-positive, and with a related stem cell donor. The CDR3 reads CASSFTGYNEQFF. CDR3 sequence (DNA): TGCGCCAGCAGCTTTACAGGGTACAATGAGCAGTTCTTC.